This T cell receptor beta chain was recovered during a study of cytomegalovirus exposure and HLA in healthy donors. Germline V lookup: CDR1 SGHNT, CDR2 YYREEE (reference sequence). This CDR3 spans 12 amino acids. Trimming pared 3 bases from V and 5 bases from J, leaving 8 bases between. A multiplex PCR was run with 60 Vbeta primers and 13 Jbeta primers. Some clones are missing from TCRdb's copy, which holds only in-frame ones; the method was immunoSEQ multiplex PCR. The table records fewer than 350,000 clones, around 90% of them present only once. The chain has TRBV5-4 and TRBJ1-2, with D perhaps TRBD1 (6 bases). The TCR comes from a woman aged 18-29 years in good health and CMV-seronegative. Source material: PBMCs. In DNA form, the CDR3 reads TGTGCCAGCAGCTCCACAGGGTATGGCTACACCTTC. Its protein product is CASSSTGYGYTF.